What follows is one TCR beta chain and its context. Its target is unknown. The data stem from a study of CD8+ T cells in alopecia areata. cDNA prepared by RNA extraction and subsequent reverse transcription served as the template for sequencing. Assay: immunoSEQ multiplex PCR; the TCRdb copy retains only in-frame clones and omits some. The sample has about 90,000 clones, roughly 45% seen once. Broader study findings: Relative to normal scalp, lesional scalp, especially alopecia totalis/universalis, showed higher clonality.

Indicated treatment: oral pan-JAK inhibitor, 5-10 mg twice daily. Trimming took off 1 base at V and 5 bases at J, with 18 bases between the two ends. Germline V gene sequence: CDR1 SGHRS, CDR2 YFSETQ. This CDR3 is built from 16 residues. This sample comprised CD8+ T cells sorted from blood, obtained at week 24, from a patient treated with tofacitinib. The clonotype was recovered from a human donor with alopecia areata. The chain joins TRBV5-1 to TRBJ2-5; D gene uncertain. For the CDR3, the DNA is TGCGCCAGCAGCTTGATCGGTGTTGATCGTCAGGAGACCCAGTACTTC. Translating gives CASSLIGVDRQETQYF.